This T cell receptor beta chain appears in the sequencing data of a study of CD8+CD57+ T cells in acquired aplastic anemia. Overall study context: Mean DNA quantity obtained from sorted CD4+ and CD8+ cells was about 3.2 ug. Mean read depth for CD4+ cells from healthy donors was approximately 10 million.

Points from the study as a whole: The study identified 25 to 30 CD8+ CDR3 sequences shared by patients and controls. The study found no significant CD8+ Simpson's diversity difference between patients and controls.

The CDR3 covers 14 residues. V was pared by 0 bases and J by 7 bases, with 13 bases between. A remark on this clonotype: Its antigen is not identified.

The TCR beta profiling, which covered VDJ combination and CDR3 sequence, was carried out using genomic DNA as the template. TCRdb reprocessed the reads with MiXCR, giving one entry per CDR3 protein. The sample has approximately 99,000 distinct CDR3 sequences, around 50% seen once. This rearrangement joins TRBV12-3 or TRBV12-4 to TRBJ2-7; D is uncertain. The source is a human donor in good health, serving as a control. The specimen sequenced was sorted CD4+, CD8+, or CD8+CD57+ T cells (not recorded which) from PBMCs. The CDR3 spells CASSLARQAREQYF. DNA of the CDR3: TGTGCCAGCAGTTTAGCGCGTCAGGCCAGGGAGCAGTACTTC.